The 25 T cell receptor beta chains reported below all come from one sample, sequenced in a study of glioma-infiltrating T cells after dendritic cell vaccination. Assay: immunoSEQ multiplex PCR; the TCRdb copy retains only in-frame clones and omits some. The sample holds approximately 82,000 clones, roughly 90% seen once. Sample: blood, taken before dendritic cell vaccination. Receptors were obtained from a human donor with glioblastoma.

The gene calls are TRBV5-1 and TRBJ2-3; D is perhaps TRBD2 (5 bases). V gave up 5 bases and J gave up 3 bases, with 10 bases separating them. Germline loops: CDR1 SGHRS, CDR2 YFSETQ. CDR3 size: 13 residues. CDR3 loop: CASRPSSTDTQYF. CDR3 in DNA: TGCGCCAGCAGACCTAGCTCGACAGATACGCAGTATTTT.

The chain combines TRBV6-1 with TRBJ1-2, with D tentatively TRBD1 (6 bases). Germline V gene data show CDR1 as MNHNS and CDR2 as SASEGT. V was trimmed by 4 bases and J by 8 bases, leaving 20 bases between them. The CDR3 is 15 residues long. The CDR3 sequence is CASSGTVGTSYGYTF. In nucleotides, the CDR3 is TGTGCCAGCAGTGGGACAGTCGGAACATCTTACGGCTACACCTTC.

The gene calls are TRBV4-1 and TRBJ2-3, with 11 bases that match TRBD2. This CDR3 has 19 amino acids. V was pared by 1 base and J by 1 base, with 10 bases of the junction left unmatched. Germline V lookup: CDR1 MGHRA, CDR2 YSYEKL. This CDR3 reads CASSQGLAGFQSGTDTQYF. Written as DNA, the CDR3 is TGCGCCAGCAGCCAAGGACTAGCGGGATTTCAATCCGGCACAGATACGCAGTATTTT.

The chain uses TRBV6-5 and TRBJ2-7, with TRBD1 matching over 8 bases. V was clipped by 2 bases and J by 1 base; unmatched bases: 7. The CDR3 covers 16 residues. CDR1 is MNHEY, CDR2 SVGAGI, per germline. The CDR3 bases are TGTGCCAGCAGTTACAATCCCCAGGGGGCTTCCTACGAGCAGTACTTC. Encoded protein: CASSYNPQGASYEQYF.

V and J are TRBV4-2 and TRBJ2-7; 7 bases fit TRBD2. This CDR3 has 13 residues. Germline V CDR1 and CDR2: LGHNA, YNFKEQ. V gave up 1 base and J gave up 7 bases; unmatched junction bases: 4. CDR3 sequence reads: CASSQGGRGEQYF. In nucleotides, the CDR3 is TGTGCCAGCAGCCAAGGTGGGAGGGGAGAGCAGTACTTC.

The CDR3 protein is CASSPQGGVKETQYF. CDR3 in DNA: TGTGCCAGCAGCCCCCAGGGAGGGGTAAAAGAGACCCAGTACTTC. The gene calls are TRBV5-4 and TRBJ2-5; 7 bases line up with TRBD2. Germline loops: CDR1 SGHNT, CDR2 YYREEE (reference sequence). The CDR3 is 15 residues long. J lost 3 bases, V lost 4 bases, and 9 bases had no gene match. Full variable domain (missing parts from reference TRBV5-4 and TRBJ2-5): ETGVTQSPTHLIKTRGQQVTLRCSSQSGHNTVSWYQQALGQGPQFIFQYYREEENGRGNFPPRFSGLQFPNYSSELNVNALELDDSALYLCASSPQGGVKETQYFGPGTRLLVL.

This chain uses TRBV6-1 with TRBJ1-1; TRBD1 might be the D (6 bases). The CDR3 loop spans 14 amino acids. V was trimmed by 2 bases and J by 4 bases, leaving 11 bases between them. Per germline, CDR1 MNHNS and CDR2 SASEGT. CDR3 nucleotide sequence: TGTGCCAGCAGTGAAAGGTACAGGGCCACTGAAGCTTTCTTT. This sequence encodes CASSERYRATEAFF.

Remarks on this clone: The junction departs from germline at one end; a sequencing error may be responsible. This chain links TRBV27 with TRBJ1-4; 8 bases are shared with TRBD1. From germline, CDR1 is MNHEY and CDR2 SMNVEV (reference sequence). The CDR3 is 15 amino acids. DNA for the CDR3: TGTGCCAGCAGTGTATCAGGGGGCTTCGGTGAAAAACTGTTTTTT. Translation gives CASSVSGGFGEKLFF.

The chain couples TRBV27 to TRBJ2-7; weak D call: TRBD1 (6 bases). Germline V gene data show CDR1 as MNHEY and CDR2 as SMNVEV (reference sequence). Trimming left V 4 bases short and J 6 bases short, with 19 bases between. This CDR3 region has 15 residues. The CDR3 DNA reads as TGTGCCAGCAGTTCTCAGGGGAATACGGGTGGCGAGCAGTACTTC. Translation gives CASSSQGNTGGEQYF.

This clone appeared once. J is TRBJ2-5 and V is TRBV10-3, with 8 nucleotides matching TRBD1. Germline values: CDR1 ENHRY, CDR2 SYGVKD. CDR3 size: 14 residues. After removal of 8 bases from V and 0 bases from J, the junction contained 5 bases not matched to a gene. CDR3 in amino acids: CAIRQGTNQETQYF. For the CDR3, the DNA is TGTGCCATCCGACAGGGGACGAACCAAGAGACCCAGTACTTC.

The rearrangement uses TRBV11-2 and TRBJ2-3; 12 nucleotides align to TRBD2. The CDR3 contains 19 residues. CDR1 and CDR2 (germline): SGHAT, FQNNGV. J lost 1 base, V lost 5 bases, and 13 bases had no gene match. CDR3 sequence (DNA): TGTGCCAGCAGCCTCTTTTCGACTAGCGGGGGAGCTGGCACAGATACGCAGTATTTT. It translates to CASSLFSTSGGAGTDTQYF. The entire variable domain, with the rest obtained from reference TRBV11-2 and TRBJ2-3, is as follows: EAGVAQSPRYKIIEKRQSVAFWCNPISGHATLYWYQQILGQGPKLLIQFQNNGVVDDSQLPKDRFSAERLKGVDSTLKIQPAKLEDSAVYLCASSLFSTSGGAGTDTQYFGPGTRLTVL.

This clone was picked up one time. The CDR3 DNA is TGTGCCAGCAGGCTAGCGGGGCCCTACGAGCAGTACTTC. The encoded protein is CASRLAGPYEQYF. V is TRBV6-1 and J is TRBJ2-7, with 9 bases identical to TRBD2. The germline gives CDR1 MNHNS, CDR2 SASEGT. V shed 6 bases and J 2 bases; nucleotides not matched to a gene: 2. The CDR3 spans 13 residues.

CDR3 coding DNA: TGCGCCAGCAGCTTGGGGGGGACAGTAAAAGAGACCCAGTACTTC. It translates to CASSLGGTVKETQYF. The chain employs TRBV5-1 and TRBJ2-5, with 7 bases matching TRBD1. Germline CDR1 is SGHRS and CDR2 is YFSETQ. CDR3 length: 15 amino acids. The J segment lost 3 bases and the V segment lost 0 bases, leaving 5 bases of the junction unmatched.

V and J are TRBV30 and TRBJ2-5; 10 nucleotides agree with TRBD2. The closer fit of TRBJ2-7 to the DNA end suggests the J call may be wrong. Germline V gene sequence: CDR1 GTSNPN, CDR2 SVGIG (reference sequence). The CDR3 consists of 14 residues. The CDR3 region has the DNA TGTGCCTGGAGTTTTGGGACTAGCGTCTACGAGCAGTACTTC. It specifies CAWSFGTSVYEQYF.

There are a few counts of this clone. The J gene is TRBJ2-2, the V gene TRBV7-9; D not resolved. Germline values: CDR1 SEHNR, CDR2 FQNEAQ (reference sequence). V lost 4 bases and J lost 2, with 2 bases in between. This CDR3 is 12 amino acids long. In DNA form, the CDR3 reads TGTGCCAGCAGCTCAAACACCGGGGAGCTGTTTTTT. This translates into CASSSNTGELFF.

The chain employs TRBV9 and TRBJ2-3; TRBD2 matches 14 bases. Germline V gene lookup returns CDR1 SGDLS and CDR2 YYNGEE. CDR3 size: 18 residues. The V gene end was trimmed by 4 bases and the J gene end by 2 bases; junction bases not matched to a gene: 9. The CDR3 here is CASSRLGGLAGATDTQYF. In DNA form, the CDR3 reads TGTGCCAGCAGCCGCTTAGGGGGACTAGCGGGAGCCACAGATACGCAGTATTTT.

DNA for the CDR3: TGCGCCAGCAGCTTGGGGGGGGAATCTGGGGCCAACGTCCTGACTTTC. It translates to CASSLGGESGANVLTF. The chain links TRBV5-1 to TRBJ2-6; TRBD2 might be the D (6 bases). In germline, CDR1 is SGHRS, CDR2 YFSETQ. Trimming removed 0 bases at V and 1 base at J, with 8 bases between. The CDR3 is made up of 16 amino acids.

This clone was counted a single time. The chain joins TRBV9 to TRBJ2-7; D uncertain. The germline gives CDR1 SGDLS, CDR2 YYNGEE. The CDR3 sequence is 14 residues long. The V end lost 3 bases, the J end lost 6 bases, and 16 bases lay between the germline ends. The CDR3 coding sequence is TGTGCCAGCAGCGCTCGACACGACATTGGCGAGCAGTACTTC. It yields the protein CASSARHDIGEQYF.

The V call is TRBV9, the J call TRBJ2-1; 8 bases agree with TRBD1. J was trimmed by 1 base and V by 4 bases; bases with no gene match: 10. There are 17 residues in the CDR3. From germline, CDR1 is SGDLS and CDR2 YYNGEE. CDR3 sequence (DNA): TGTGCCAGCAGCTCCGGGACAGGATACTTTTCCTACAATGAGCAGTTCTTC. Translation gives CASSSGTGYFSYNEQFF. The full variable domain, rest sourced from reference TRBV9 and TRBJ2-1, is DSGVTQTPKHLITATGQRVTLRCSPRSGDLSVYWYQQSLDQGLQFLIQYYNGEERAKGNILERFSAQQFPDLHSELNLSSLELGDSALYFCASSSGTGYFSYNEQFFGPGTRLTVL.

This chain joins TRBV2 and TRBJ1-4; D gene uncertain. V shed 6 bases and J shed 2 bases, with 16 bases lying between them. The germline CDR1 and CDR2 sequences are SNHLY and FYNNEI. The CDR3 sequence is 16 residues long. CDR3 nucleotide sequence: TGTGCCAGCAGCCCCTCGTCGCGAGGTACTAATGAAAAACTGTTTTTT. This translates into CASSPSSRGTNEKLFF. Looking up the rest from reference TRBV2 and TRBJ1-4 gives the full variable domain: EPEVTQTPSHQVTQMGQEVILRCVPISNHLYFYWYRQILGQKVEFLVSFYNNEISEKSEIFDDQFSVERPDGSNFTLKIRSTKLEDSAMYFCASSPSSRGTNEKLFFGSGTQLSVL.

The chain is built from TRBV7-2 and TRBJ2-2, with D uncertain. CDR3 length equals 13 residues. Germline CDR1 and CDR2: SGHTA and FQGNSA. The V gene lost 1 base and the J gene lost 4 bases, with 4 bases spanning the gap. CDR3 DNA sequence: TGTGCCAGCAGCTTAGTGAGCACCGGGGAGCTGTTTTTT. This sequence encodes CASSLVSTGELFF.

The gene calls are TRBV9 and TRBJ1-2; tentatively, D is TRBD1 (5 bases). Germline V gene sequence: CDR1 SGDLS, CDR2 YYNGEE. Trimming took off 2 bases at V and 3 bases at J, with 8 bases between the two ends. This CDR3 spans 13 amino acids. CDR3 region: CASSVTRDYGYTF. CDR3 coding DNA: TGTGCCAGCAGCGTGACCAGGGACTATGGCTACACCTTC.

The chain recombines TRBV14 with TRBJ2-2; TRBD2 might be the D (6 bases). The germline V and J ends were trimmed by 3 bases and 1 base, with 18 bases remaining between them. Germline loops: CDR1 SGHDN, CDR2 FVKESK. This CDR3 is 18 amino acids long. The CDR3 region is CASSHNLRGFMNTGELFF. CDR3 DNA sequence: TGTGCCAGCAGCCACAACCTCCGGGGGTTTATGAACACCGGGGAGCTGTTTTTT.

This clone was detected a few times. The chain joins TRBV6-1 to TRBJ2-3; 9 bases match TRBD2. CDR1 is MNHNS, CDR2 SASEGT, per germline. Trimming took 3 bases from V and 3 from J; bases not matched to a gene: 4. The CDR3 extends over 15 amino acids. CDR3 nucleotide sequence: TGTGCCAGCAGTGATTTTAGCGGGAGTACAGATACGCAGTATTTT. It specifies CASSDFSGSTDTQYF.

This CDR3 is CSSTTGTGQETQYF. The CDR3 DNA sequence: TGCAGCTCCACCACCGGGACAGGCCAAGAGACCCAGTACTTC. The V call is TRBV29-1, the J call TRBJ2-5, with 8 bases lining up with TRBD1. This CDR3 is 14 amino acids long. The junction had 9 bases not matched to a gene; V was cut back by 8 bases and J by 1 base. CDR1 is SQVTM and CDR2 is ANQGSEA in the germline V gene.